These 10 T cell receptor beta chains originate from one sample sequenced in a study of beta chain features in type 1 diabetes. General observations from the study: Among all four CD4+ subsets, Type 1 diabetes patients had TCRB CDR3s that were moderately but significantly shorter.

Their target antigens are unknown. All of the isolated RNA was reverse transcribed, so expressed TCRB transcripts were sequenced. Using immunoSEQ multiplex PCR, the repertoire was profiled, and TCRdb retains in-frame clones only, with some absent. The table has 160,000 or so clones, 6.5% to 10% seen once. Sequencing was done on a sample of central memory CD4+ T cells from blood. These TCRs come from a woman aged 18-30 years with type 1 diabetes.

This clone was found a few times. V and J are TRBV14 and TRBJ2-6; D remains unclear. The CDR3 length is 14 residues. CDR1 SGHDN and CDR2 FVKESK come from the germline V gene. V was pared by 4 bases and J by 2 bases, with 6 bases between. CDR3 bases: TGTGCCAGCAGCCCGAGCGCTGGGGCCAACGTCCTGACTTTC. Its translation: CASSPSAGANVLTF.

The sample holds a few counts of this clone. The chain links TRBV4-2 to TRBJ2-3; TRBD2 aligns across 14 bases. CDR3 size: 17 residues. The junction had 4 bases not matched to a gene; V was cut back by 2 bases and J by 3 bases. Germline loops: CDR1 LGHNA, CDR2 YNFKEQ. The CDR3 loop reads CASSQLGLAGGTDTQYF. The CDR3 DNA is TGTGCCAGCAGCCAATTAGGACTAGCGGGAGGTACAGATACGCAGTATTTT.

There are a few counts of this clone. This rearrangement joins TRBV5-1 to TRBJ2-7; 8 bases align to TRBD1. In germline, CDR1 is SGHRS, CDR2 YFSETQ. The V and J ends lost 7 bases and 0 bases, in that order; junction bases with no gene match: 9. The CDR3 length is 15 residues. CDR3: CASGTDRGYSYEQYF. CDR3 DNA sequence: TGCGCCAGCGGGACTGACAGGGGCTACTCCTACGAGCAGTACTTC.

This clone was found a few times. The rearrangement links TRBV6-6 to TRBJ2-4; D is possibly TRBD1 (5 bases). The ends were cut back, 5 bases at V and 8 bases at J, with 10 bases in the middle. In germline, CDR1 is MNHNY, CDR2 SVGAGI (reference sequence). There are 12 residues in the CDR3. DNA of the CDR3: TGTGCCAGCAGTCCGACAGAAGACATTCAGTACTTC. As protein: CASSPTEDIQYF.

This clone was counted between two and nine times. The chain is built from TRBV6-6 and TRBJ2-7; TRBD1 matches 8 bases. The CDR3 sequence is 13 residues long. Unmatched junction bases numbered 7, after V lost 6 bases and J lost 6 bases. Germline V CDR1 and CDR2: MNHNY, SVGAGI (reference sequence). The CDR3 sequence is CASSPSGQGEQYF. CDR3 coding DNA: TGTGCCAGCAGCCCAAGCGGACAGGGCGAGCAGTACTTC.

CDR3 protein: CASAGGQVGSGANVLTF. In DNA form, the CDR3 reads TGTGCCAGCGCAGGGGGACAGGTTGGCTCTGGGGCCAACGTCCTGACTTTC. The rearrangement joins TRBV2 to TRBJ2-6; 8 bases agree with TRBD1. The CDR3 totals 17 residues. The trim removed 8 bases at V and 0 bases at J, leaving 9 bases unmatched. The germline V gene has CDR1 SNHLY and CDR2 FYNNEI.

The V call is TRBV11-2, the J call TRBJ1-2; D is perhaps TRBD1 (6 bases). Trimming removed 5 bases at V and 6 bases at J, with 16 bases between. Germline loops: CDR1 SGHAT, CDR2 FQNNGV. This CDR3 has 14 residues. The CDR3: CASSQGGRTDGYTF. Here the CDR3 DNA reads TGTGCCAGCAGCCAAGGGGGACGCACGGATGGCTACACCTTC.

This chain connects TRBV12-5 to TRBJ2-7, with 9 bases lining up with TRBD1. The CDR3 has 15 residues. The trim removed 4 bases at V and 5 bases at J, leaving 9 bases unmatched. The germline V gene has CDR1 LGHNT and CDR2 FRNRAP. The CDR3 loop reads CASGSSGTGPHEQYF. Here the CDR3 DNA reads TGTGCTAGTGGTTCCTCCGGGACAGGGCCCCACGAGCAGTACTTC.

This clone has just a few counts. This chain connects TRBV4-2 to TRBJ1-4; D might be TRBD1 (5 bases). This CDR3 spans 13 amino acids. V lost 4 bases and J lost 10, with 13 bases in between. Germline CDR1 and CDR2: LGHNA and YNFKEQ. The CDR3 region is CASSLMGEGKLFF. The CDR3 coding sequence is TGTGCCAGCAGCCTCATGGGGGAGGGAAAACTGTTTTTT.

In this sample, this clone turned up a few times. This chain connects TRBV28 to TRBJ2-7, with D tentatively TRBD1 (5 bases). Deletions cut 8 bases from V and 0 bases from J, with 17 bases between. The germline gives CDR1 MDHEN, CDR2 SYDVKM. The CDR3 is made up of 15 amino acids. This CDR3 is CASVAGARSSYEQYF. As DNA, the CDR3 is TGTGCCAGCGTTGCTGGGGCCAGGAGCTCCTACGAGCAGTACTTC. Full variable domain (outside the CDR3, taken from reference TRBV28 and TRBJ2-7): DVKVTQSSRYLVKRTGEKVFLECVQDMDHENMFWYRQDPGLGLRLIYFSYDVKMKEKGDIPEGYSVSREKKERFSLILESASTNQTSMYLCASVAGARSSYEQYFGPGTRLTVT.